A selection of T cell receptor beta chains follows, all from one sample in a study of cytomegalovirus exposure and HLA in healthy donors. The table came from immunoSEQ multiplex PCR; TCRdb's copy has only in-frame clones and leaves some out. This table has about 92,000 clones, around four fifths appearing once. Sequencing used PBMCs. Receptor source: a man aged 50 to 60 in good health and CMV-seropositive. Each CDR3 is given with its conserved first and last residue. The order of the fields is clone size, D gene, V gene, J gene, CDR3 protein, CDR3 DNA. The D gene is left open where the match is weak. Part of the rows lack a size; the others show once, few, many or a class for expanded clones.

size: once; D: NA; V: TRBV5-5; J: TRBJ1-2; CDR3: CASIGTTENYGYTF; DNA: TGTGCCAGCATCGGAACCACAGAAAACTATGGCTACACCTTC
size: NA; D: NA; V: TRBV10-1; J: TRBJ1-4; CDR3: CASSESHRVEDEKLFF; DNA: TGCGCCAGCAGTGAGTCCCACAGGGTAGAGGATGAAAAACTGTTTTTT
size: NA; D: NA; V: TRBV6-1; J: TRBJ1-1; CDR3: CASSGIQVARTEAFF; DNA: TGTGCCAGCAGTGGGATACAGGTGGCAAGGACTGAAGCTTTCTTT
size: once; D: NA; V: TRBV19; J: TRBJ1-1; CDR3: CASISRTDLNTEAFF; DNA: TGTGCCAGTATCTCTAGGACAGACCTGAACACTGAAGCTTTCTTT
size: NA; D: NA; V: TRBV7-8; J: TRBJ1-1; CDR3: CASSPRFGGTEAFF; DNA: TGTGCCAGCAGCCCCCGTTTCGGAGGCACTGAAGCTTTCTTT
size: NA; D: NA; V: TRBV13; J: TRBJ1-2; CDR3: CASSRRGDYGYPF; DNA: TGTGCCAGCAGCCGACGGGGGGACTATGGCTACCCCTTC
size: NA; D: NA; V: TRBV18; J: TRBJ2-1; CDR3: CASSPWADEQFF; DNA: TGTGCCAGCTCACCTTGGGCTGATGAGCAGTTCTTC
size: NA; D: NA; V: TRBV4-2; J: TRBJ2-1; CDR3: CASSHLASEQFF; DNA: TGTGCCAGCAGCCACCTAGCGTCTGAGCAGTTCTTC
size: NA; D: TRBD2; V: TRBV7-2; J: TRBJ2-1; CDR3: CASSQPGTSGGLYNEQFF; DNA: TGTGCCAGCAGCCAACCTGGGACTAGCGGGGGGTTATACAATGAGCAGTTCTTC
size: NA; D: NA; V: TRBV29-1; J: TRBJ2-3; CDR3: CSVTTGGGDTQYF; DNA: TGCAGCGTTACTACAGGGGGGGGAGATACGCAGTATTTT
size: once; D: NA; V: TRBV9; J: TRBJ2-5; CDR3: CASSVGLRDQETQYF; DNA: TGTGCCAGCAGCGTAGGTCTCAGGGATCAAGAGACCCAGTACTTC
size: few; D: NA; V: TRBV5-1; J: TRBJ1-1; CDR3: CASSLGGGTEAFF; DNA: TGCGCCAGCAGCTTAGGGGGGGGAACTGAAGCTTTCTTT
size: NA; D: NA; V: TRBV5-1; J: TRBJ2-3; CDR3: CASSGGGGFFTDTQYF; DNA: TGCGCCAGCAGCGGGGGAGGCGGGTTTTTCACAGATACGCAGTATTTT
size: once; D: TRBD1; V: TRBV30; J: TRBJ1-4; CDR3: CAWMGKQGGEKLFF; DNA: TGTGCCTGGATGGGGAAACAGGGGGGTGAAAAACTGTTTTTT
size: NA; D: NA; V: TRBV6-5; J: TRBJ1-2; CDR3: CASRDGDYGYTF; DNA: TGTGCCAGCAGGGACGGGGACTATGGCTACACCTTC
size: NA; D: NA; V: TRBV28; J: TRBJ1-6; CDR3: CASSEEAGRGSPLHF; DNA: TGTGCCAGCAGTGAGGAGGCGGGGAGAGGTTCACCCCTCCACTTT
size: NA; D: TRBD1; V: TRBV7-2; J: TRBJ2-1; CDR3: CASSTGTVNEQFF; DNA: TGTGCCAGCAGCACCGGGACAGTCAATGAGCAGTTCTTC
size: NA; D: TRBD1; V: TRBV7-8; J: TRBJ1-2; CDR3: CASSLGGQGMSGTF; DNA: TGTGCCAGCAGCTTAGGTGGACAGGGGATGAGTGGTACCTTC
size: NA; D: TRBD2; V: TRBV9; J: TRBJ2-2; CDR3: CASSVKSGGASGELFF; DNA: TGTGCCAGCAGCGTGAAAAGCGGGGGGGCGAGCGGGGAGCTGTTTTTT
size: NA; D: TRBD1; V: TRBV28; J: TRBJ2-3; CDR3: CASSWGQGDTDTQYF; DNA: TGTGCCAGCAGTTGGGGACAGGGGGACACAGATACGCAGTATTTT
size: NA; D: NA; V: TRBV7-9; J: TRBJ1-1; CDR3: CASRAENTEAFF; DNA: TGTGCCAGCAGGGCGGAGAACACTGAAGCTTTCTTT
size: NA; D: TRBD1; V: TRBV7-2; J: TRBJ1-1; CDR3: CASSVDRGNAEAFF; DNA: TGTGCCAGCAGCGTCGACAGGGGGAACGCTGAAGCTTTCTTT
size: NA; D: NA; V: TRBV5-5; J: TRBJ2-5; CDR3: CASSLGSSPGETQYF; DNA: TGTGCCAGCAGCTTGGGCAGCAGCCCGGGAGAGACCCAGTACTTC
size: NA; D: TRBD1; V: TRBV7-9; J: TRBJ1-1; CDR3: CASSSTGAGTEAFF; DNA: TGTGCCAGCAGCTCAACAGGGGCGGGCACTGAAGCTTTCTTT
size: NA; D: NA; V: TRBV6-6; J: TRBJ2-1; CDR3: CASGGGVYNEQFF; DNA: TGTGCCAGCGGGGGAGGAGTATACAATGAGCAGTTCTTC
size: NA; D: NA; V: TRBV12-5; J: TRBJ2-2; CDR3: CASGRATEGMNTGELFF; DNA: TGTGCTAGTGGTAGGGCTACGGAGGGAATGAACACCGGGGAGCTGTTTTTT